This T cell receptor beta chain was obtained from a study of OX40 agonist ivuxolimab in advanced cancers. Turning to the study itself: Each patient was given ivuxolimab into a vein every 2 weeks, at 0.01 to 10 mg/kg.

Data came from immunoSEQ multiplex PCR; TCRdb stores just in-frame clones and leaves some out. The profile shows about 82,000 clones, less than 90% of them singletons. CDR3 length: 17 residues. With 0 bases removed from V and 2 bases from J, the gap between germline ends came to 15 bases. Germline CDR1 is SGHKS and CDR2 is YYEKEE (reference sequence). The sample here was CD4+ or CD8+ T cells sorted from blood, taken in a trial of the OX40 agonist ivuxolimab. The rearrangement links TRBV5-5 to TRBJ1-5; D unclear. The receptor was isolated from an adult with an advanced solid tumor such as melanoma, head and neck, liver or kidney cancer. CDR3 coding DNA: TGTGCCAGCAGCTTGGCCCCGGCAGGCTGGGGCAATCAGCCCCAGCATTTT. This sequence encodes CASSLAPAGWGNQPQHF.